The sequence of this T cell receptor beta chain was determined in a study of cytomegalovirus exposure and HLA in healthy donors. Study context: Within an early data release were about 90 million unique TCRs drawn from HLA-typed donors.

General observations from the study: 87-base-pair reads could not separate some V segments, including TRBV6-2 and TRBV6-3. A later analysis by the authors found several of the most significant clusters apparently linked to common viral pathogens.

Comment on this clone: No antigen is known for it.

Trimming stripped 2 bases from V and 5 bases from J, with 16 bases between. The CDR3 runs 14 residues. Per the germline V gene, CDR1 is GTSNPN and CDR2 is SVGIG (reference sequence). The PCR made use of 60 Vbeta and 13 Jbeta primers. The protocol was immunoSEQ multiplex PCR, while the TCRdb copy is restricted to in-frame clones and leaves out a portion. The table lists approximately 150,000 clones, around 80% of them singletons. This TCR was recovered from a female donor in good health and CMV-seronegative. This chain joins TRBV30 and TRBJ2-7; the D gene is possibly TRBD2 (5 bases). Sequenced sample: PBMCs. CDR3 residues: CAWSTHRDRNEQYF. Here the CDR3 DNA reads TGTGCCTGGAGTACACATCGGGATAGAAACGAGCAGTACTTC.